Listed below are T cell receptor beta chains from one sample, sequenced in a study of vaccination effects on CD4 cells after COVID-19. What these receptors recognize is not known. Libraries were prepared by immunoSEQ multiplex PCR; TCRdb keeps only in-frame clonotypes and omits some of them. The data contain 66,000 or so clones, about 67% of them singletons. The sample in question was CD4+ T cells from PBMCs cultured without peptide, obtained after COVID-19 vaccination. The receptors come from a human donor who received a COVID-19 vaccine. Each CDR3 is given with its conserved first and last residue. Fields, in order: clone size, J gene, D gene, V gene, CDR3 DNA, CDR3 protein. D genes are given only for firm matches. Only some rows state a clone size, as once, few, many or a class for expanded clones.

clone_size: .
j_call: TRBJ1-5
d_call: .
v_call: TRBV7-2
cdr3_nt: TGTGCCAGCAGCTTGGCGGGAACGGGGTCACCTAATCAGCCCCAGCATTTT
cdr3_aa: CASSLAGTGSPNQPQHF

clone_size: .
j_call: TRBJ1-1
d_call: .
v_call: TRBV6-4
cdr3_nt: TGTGCCAGCAGTGACGGGACGAACACTGAAGCTTTCTTT
cdr3_aa: CASSDGTNTEAFF

clone_size: .
j_call: TRBJ1-1
d_call: TRBD1
v_call: TRBV19
cdr3_nt: TGTGCCAGTAGTATAGATCAGGGGGGCAGGGGGAGACTTAACACTGAAGCTTTCTTT
cdr3_aa: CASSIDQGGRGRLNTEAFF

clone_size: .
j_call: TRBJ1-4
d_call: .
v_call: TRBV28
cdr3_nt: TGTGCCAGCAGTTTACGTAACGAAAAACTGTTTTTT
cdr3_aa: CASSLRNEKLFF

clone_size: .
j_call: TRBJ1-3
d_call: TRBD1
v_call: TRBV4-1
cdr3_nt: TGCGCCAGCAGCCAAGTCCGGGACAGGGATAACACCATATATTTT
cdr3_aa: CASSQVRDRDNTIYF

clone_size: .
j_call: TRBJ1-1
d_call: .
v_call: TRBV9
cdr3_nt: TGTGCCAGCAGCCATACAACAGGGAAGCCGACTGAAGCTTTCTTT
cdr3_aa: CASSHTTGKPTEAFF

clone_size: .
j_call: TRBJ2-1
d_call: .
v_call: TRBV21-1
cdr3_nt: TGTGCCAGCAGCAAACGGGGCCAGGTTTACAATGAGCAGTTCTTC
cdr3_aa: CASSKRGQVYNEQFF

clone_size: .
j_call: TRBJ1-1
d_call: .
v_call: TRBV5-1
cdr3_nt: TGCGCCAGCAGCTTGGGCATGAACACTGAAGCTTTCTTT
cdr3_aa: CASSLGMNTEAFF

clone_size: .
j_call: TRBJ2-5
d_call: .
v_call: TRBV6-5
cdr3_nt: TGTGCCAGCAGTTACTCATCGAGAGGGACCCAAGAGACCCAGTACTTC
cdr3_aa: CASSYSSRGTQETQYF

clone_size: .
j_call: TRBJ2-5
d_call: .
v_call: TRBV18
cdr3_nt: TGTGCCAGCTCACCACTGCTGACGGAAGAGACCCAGTACTTC
cdr3_aa: CASSPLLTEETQYF

clone_size: .
j_call: TRBJ2-1
d_call: .
v_call: TRBV5-6
cdr3_nt: TGTGCCAGCAGCCGCCCCGGACAGATCCTCTACAATGAGCAGTTCTTC
cdr3_aa: CASSRPGQILYNEQFF

clone_size: .
j_call: TRBJ2-2
d_call: .
v_call: TRBV5-1
cdr3_nt: TGCGCCAGCAGCCCGGAGGCCCACACCGGGGAGCTGTTTTTT
cdr3_aa: CASSPEAHTGELFF

clone_size: .
j_call: TRBJ2-1
d_call: .
v_call: TRBV7-2
cdr3_nt: TGTGCCAGCAGCTCTGCGGGTGACCTGGGTGGAGGTGAGCAGTTCTTC
cdr3_aa: CASSSAGDLGGGEQFF

clone_size: .
j_call: TRBJ2-1
d_call: TRBD2
v_call: TRBV9
cdr3_nt: TGTGCCAGCAGCGTAGAGCTGAAGGGCAGGGGTGGGTCTAGCGGGTTTAATGAGCAGTTCTTC
cdr3_aa: CASSVELKGRGGSSGFNEQFF

clone_size: .
j_call: TRBJ2-2
d_call: .
v_call: TRBV6-6
cdr3_nt: TGTGCCAGCAGTTACGCTAGCAGGGAGCTGTTTTTT
cdr3_aa: CASSYASRELFF

clone_size: .
j_call: TRBJ1-5
d_call: .
v_call: TRBV4-3
cdr3_nt: TGCGCCAGCAGCCAAGATCTTCTATATGGGGCGGCCGAACCGCAGCCCCAGCATTTT
cdr3_aa: CASSQDLLYGAAEPQPQHF

clone_size: .
j_call: TRBJ2-3
d_call: .
v_call: TRBV24-1
cdr3_nt: TGTGCCACCTATGGGGAAGGCACAGATACGCAGTATTTT
cdr3_aa: CATYGEGTDTQYF

clone_size: .
j_call: TRBJ1-1
d_call: .
v_call: TRBV4-3
cdr3_nt: TGCGCCAGCAGCCAAGAGGGCTCCAAAGGGGCAGGCCTTTCGGCTTTCTTT
cdr3_aa: CASSQEGSKGAGLSAFF

clone_size: once
j_call: TRBJ1-5
d_call: .
v_call: TRBV24-1
cdr3_nt: TGTGCCACCAGTGATGGGCAGGGAGGTAATCAGCCCCAGCATTTT
cdr3_aa: CATSDGQGGNQPQHF

clone_size: .
j_call: TRBJ2-5
d_call: .
v_call: TRBV5-4
cdr3_nt: TGTGCCAGCAGCTTGCTAGGGAGGGAGACCCAGTACTTC
cdr3_aa: CASSLLGRETQYF

clone_size: once
j_call: TRBJ1-3
d_call: TRBD1
v_call: TRBV9
cdr3_nt: TGTGCCAGCAGCGAATACAGGGGTAGCGGAAACACCATATATTTT
cdr3_aa: CASSEYRGSGNTIYF

clone_size: .
j_call: TRBJ2-3
d_call: .
v_call: TRBV25-1
cdr3_nt: TGTGCCAGCAGTGCTGGAGACTACCCCTCGGATACGCAGTATTTT
cdr3_aa: CASSAGDYPSDTQYF

clone_size: .
j_call: TRBJ2-4
d_call: .
v_call: TRBV27
cdr3_nt: TGTGCCAGCAGTTTTTCCCCCATAAACATTCAGTACTTC
cdr3_aa: CASSFSPINIQYF

clone_size: .
j_call: TRBJ2-2
d_call: .
v_call: TRBV5-1
cdr3_nt: TGCGCCAGCAGCTTACTTCAGGGGAAAGACACCGGGGAGCTGTTTTTT
cdr3_aa: CASSLLQGKDTGELFF

clone_size: .
j_call: TRBJ2-3
d_call: .
v_call: TRBV6-1
cdr3_nt: .
cdr3_aa: CASSEFGPGTDTQYF

clone_size: .
j_call: TRBJ2-1
d_call: .
v_call: TRBV2
cdr3_nt: TGTGCCAGCACCTATAGCGGCCCGTACAATGAGCAGTTCTTC
cdr3_aa: CASTYSGPYNEQFF

clone_size: .
j_call: TRBJ1-2
d_call: .
v_call: TRBV5-4
cdr3_nt: TGTGCCAGCAGCTCCTCCATTGGAGGGTGGTATGGCTACACCTTC
cdr3_aa: CASSSSIGGWYGYTF

clone_size: .
j_call: TRBJ2-1
d_call: .
v_call: TRBV7-8
cdr3_nt: TGTGCCAGCAGCCCAAACAGGGACAATGAGCAGTTCTTC
cdr3_aa: CASSPNRDNEQFF

clone_size: once
j_call: TRBJ1-1
d_call: .
v_call: TRBV30
cdr3_nt: TGTGCCTGGAGTTTGGGACCACCCATGACTGAAGCTTTCTTT
cdr3_aa: CAWSLGPPMTEAFF

clone_size: .
j_call: TRBJ2-5
d_call: .
v_call: TRBV3-1/TRBV3-2
cdr3_nt: TGTGCCAGCAGCCGTCGAGGGGGGAAAGAGACCCAGTACTTC
cdr3_aa: CASSRRGGKETQYF

clone_size: .
j_call: TRBJ2-3
d_call: .
v_call: TRBV7-2
cdr3_nt: TGTGCCAGCAGCTTAATTCGAGCGCAGTATTTT
cdr3_aa: CASSLIRAQYF

clone_size: .
j_call: TRBJ1-1
d_call: .
v_call: TRBV21-1
cdr3_nt: TGTGCCAGCAGCGCGGAGACAGGGGGGAGGAACACTGAAGCTTTCTTT
cdr3_aa: CASSAETGGRNTEAFF

clone_size: few
j_call: TRBJ1-5
d_call: .
v_call: TRBV6-6
cdr3_nt: TGTGCCAGCAGCGACGTCAGGGGTCAGCCCCAGCATTTT
cdr3_aa: CASSDVRGQPQHF

clone_size: once
j_call: TRBJ2-2
d_call: .
v_call: TRBV2
cdr3_nt: TGTGCCAGCAGTGGGGCAGGGGGAGGCGGGGAGCTGTTTTTT
cdr3_aa: CASSGAGGGGELFF

clone_size: .
j_call: TRBJ2-3
d_call: TRBD2
v_call: TRBV7-8
cdr3_nt: TGTGCCAGCAGCTTCGGACTAGCGGGGGGGACTAGCACAGATACGCAGTATTTT
cdr3_aa: CASSFGLAGGTSTDTQYF

clone_size: .
j_call: TRBJ2-1
d_call: TRBD2
v_call: TRBV14
cdr3_nt: TGTGCCAGCAGCCAATCGGGGGGTGGATACAATGAGCAGTTCTTC
cdr3_aa: CASSQSGGGYNEQFF

clone_size: .
j_call: TRBJ2-4
d_call: TRBD1
v_call: TRBV12-3/TRBV12-4
cdr3_nt: TGTGCCAGCAGTCCGACAGGGGGCGACATTCAGTACTTC
cdr3_aa: CASSPTGGDIQYF

clone_size: .
j_call: TRBJ1-5
d_call: .
v_call: TRBV18
cdr3_nt: TGTGCCAGCTCACCGGACGGGAATCAGCCCCAGCATTTT
cdr3_aa: CASSPDGNQPQHF

clone_size: .
j_call: TRBJ2-1
d_call: .
v_call: TRBV29-1
cdr3_nt: TGCAGCTATACAGAGTCCTACAATGAGCAGTTCTTC
cdr3_aa: CSYTESYNEQFF

clone_size: .
j_call: TRBJ2-3
d_call: TRBD2
v_call: TRBV28
cdr3_nt: TGTGCCAGCAGTCTAGCGGGGGTCGCCACAGATACGCAGTATTTT
cdr3_aa: CASSLAGVATDTQYF

clone_size: .
j_call: TRBJ1-4
d_call: .
v_call: TRBV19
cdr3_nt: TGTGCCAGTACCGGAACGGACAGCTTGAATGAAAAACTGTTTTTT
cdr3_aa: CASTGTDSLNEKLFF

clone_size: .
j_call: TRBJ1-6
d_call: .
v_call: TRBV11-2
cdr3_nt: TGTGCCAGCAGGGAGAACCGGGCCCCGGGTTCACCCCTCCACTTT
cdr3_aa: CASRENRAPGSPLHF

clone_size: few
j_call: TRBJ1-3
d_call: .
v_call: TRBV19
cdr3_nt: TGTGCCAGTAGTATGGGGTCCAGCTCTGGAAACACCATATATTTT
cdr3_aa: CASSMGSSSGNTIYF

clone_size: few
j_call: TRBJ1-6
d_call: .
v_call: TRBV4-1
cdr3_nt: TGCGCCAGCAGCTGGGCCGTCTTGGGGGGACTTTCACCCCTCCACTTT
cdr3_aa: CASSWAVLGGLSPLHF

clone_size: .
j_call: TRBJ1-5
d_call: .
v_call: TRBV14
cdr3_nt: TGTGCCAGCAGTTTGGACAGTAGTCAGCCCCAGCATTTT
cdr3_aa: CASSLDSSQPQHF

clone_size: .
j_call: TRBJ2-3
d_call: TRBD2
v_call: TRBV2
cdr3_nt: TGTGCCAGCAGTTATACCGGGACTAGCGGGGGCACAGATACGCAGTATTTT
cdr3_aa: CASSYTGTSGGTDTQYF

clone_size: .
j_call: TRBJ1-2
d_call: .
v_call: TRBV7-2
cdr3_nt: TGTGCCAGCAGCCAACTACAAAATAACTATGGCTACACCTTC
cdr3_aa: CASSQLQNNYGYTF

clone_size: .
j_call: TRBJ2-3
d_call: .
v_call: TRBV5-6
cdr3_nt: TGTGCCAGCAGCTTGTTAGGGGGACCCACAGATACGCAGTATTTT
cdr3_aa: CASSLLGGPTDTQYF

clone_size: .
j_call: TRBJ2-2
d_call: .
v_call: TRBV10-3
cdr3_nt: TGTGCCATCAGGACCGGGACAGTCTTTCGGGGGGCCGACACCGGGGAGCTGTTTTTT
cdr3_aa: CAIRTGTVFRGADTGELFF

clone_size: .
j_call: TRBJ1-3
d_call: TRBD1
v_call: TRBV5-1
cdr3_nt: TGCGCCAGCAGCTTGGTCCCAGGGGGAGGAAACACCATATATTTT
cdr3_aa: CASSLVPGGGNTIYF

clone_size: .
j_call: TRBJ1-1
d_call: TRBD1
v_call: TRBV5-1
cdr3_nt: TGCGCCAGCAGCTCGGCAGGGGGCACTGAAGCTTTCTTT
cdr3_aa: CASSSAGGTEAFF

clone_size: once
j_call: TRBJ2-1
d_call: .
v_call: TRBV24-1
cdr3_nt: TGTGCCACCAGTGATATAGGGAGCTCCTACAATGAGCAGTTCTTC
cdr3_aa: CATSDIGSSYNEQFF

clone_size: once
j_call: TRBJ2-5
d_call: TRBD2
v_call: TRBV4-1
cdr3_nt: TGCGCCAGCAGCCATACGAGGGGAGCGGGGGGACAAGAGACCCAGTACTTC
cdr3_aa: CASSHTRGAGGQETQYF

clone_size: .
j_call: TRBJ1-1
d_call: .
v_call: TRBV5-1
cdr3_nt: TGCGCCACCCGGATGTGGGGGGCGAGTAACACTGAAGCTTTCTTT
cdr3_aa: CATRMWGASNTEAFF

clone_size: .
j_call: TRBJ1-5
d_call: TRBD1
v_call: TRBV30
cdr3_nt: TGTGCCTGGAGTCCAAGGCAGTATACCGGGACAGGAGGGAGTCAGCCCCAGCATTTT
cdr3_aa: CAWSPRQYTGTGGSQPQHF

clone_size: .
j_call: TRBJ2-1
d_call: .
v_call: TRBV7-2
cdr3_nt: TGTGCCAGCAGCTTAGGAGGTACCTACAATGAGCAGTTCTTC
cdr3_aa: CASSLGGTYNEQFF

clone_size: few
j_call: TRBJ1-1
d_call: TRBD1
v_call: TRBV4-1
cdr3_nt: TGCGCCAGCAGGTCCGGGACAGCGAACACTGAAGCTTTCTTT
cdr3_aa: CASRSGTANTEAFF

clone_size: .
j_call: TRBJ2-5
d_call: .
v_call: TRBV6-5
cdr3_nt: TGTGCCAGCAGTTACGGTACCGGCGGGACCCAGTACTTC
cdr3_aa: CASSYGTGGTQYF